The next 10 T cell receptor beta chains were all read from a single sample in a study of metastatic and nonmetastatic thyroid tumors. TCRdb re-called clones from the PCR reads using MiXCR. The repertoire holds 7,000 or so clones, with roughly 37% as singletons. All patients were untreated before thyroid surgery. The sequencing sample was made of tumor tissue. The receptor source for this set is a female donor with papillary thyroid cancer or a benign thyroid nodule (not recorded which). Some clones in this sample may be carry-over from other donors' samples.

The chain's CDR3 is CATITVQFSYNEQFF. In DNA form, the CDR3 reads TGTGCCACCATCACTGTACAGTTCTCCTACAATGAGCAGTTCTTC. The chain employs TRBV15 and TRBJ2-1; D gene ambiguous. With 7 bases removed from V and 0 bases from J, the gap between germline ends came to 13 bases. This CDR3 contains 15 residues. Germline CDR1 reads LNHNV; CDR2 reads YYDKDF (reference sequence).

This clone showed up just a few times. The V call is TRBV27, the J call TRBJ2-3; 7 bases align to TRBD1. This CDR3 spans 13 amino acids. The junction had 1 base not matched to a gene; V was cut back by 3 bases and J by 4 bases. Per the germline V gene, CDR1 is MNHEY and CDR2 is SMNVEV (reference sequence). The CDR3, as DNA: TGTGCCAGCAGTTTGAGGGGGCCAGATACGCAGTATTTT. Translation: CASSLRGPDTQYF.

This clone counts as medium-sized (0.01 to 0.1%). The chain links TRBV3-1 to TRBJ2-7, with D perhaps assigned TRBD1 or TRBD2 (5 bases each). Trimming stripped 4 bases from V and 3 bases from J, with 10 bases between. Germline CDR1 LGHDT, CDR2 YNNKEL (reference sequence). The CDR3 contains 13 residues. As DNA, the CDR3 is TGTGCCAGCAGCCGAGGGACGAACTACGAGCAGTACTTC. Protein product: CASSRGTNYEQYF.

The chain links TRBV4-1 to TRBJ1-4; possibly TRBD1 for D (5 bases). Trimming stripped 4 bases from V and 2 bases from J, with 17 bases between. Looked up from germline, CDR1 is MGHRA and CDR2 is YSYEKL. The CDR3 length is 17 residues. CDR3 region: CASSLSGARRTNEKLFF. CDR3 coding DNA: TGCGCCAGCAGCCTCAGTGGGGCTAGGCGGACTAATGAAAAACTGTTTTTT.

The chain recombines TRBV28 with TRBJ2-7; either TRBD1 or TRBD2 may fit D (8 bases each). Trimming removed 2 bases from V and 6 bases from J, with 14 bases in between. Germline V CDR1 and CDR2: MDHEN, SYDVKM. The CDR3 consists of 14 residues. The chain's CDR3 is CASSLTGGTGEQYF. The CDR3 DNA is TGTGCCAGCAGTTTAACGGGAGGGACAGGCGAGCAGTACTTC.

CDR3 amino acids: CASHNDSYEQYF. The CDR3 region has the DNA TGTGCCAGCCATAATGACTCCTACGAGCAGTACTTC. This rearrangement joins TRBV7-9 to TRBJ2-7; no clear D. Trimming took off 8 bases at V and 0 bases at J, with 8 bases between the two ends. This CDR3 is 12 amino acids long. From germline, CDR1 is SEHNR and CDR2 FQNEAQ (reference sequence).

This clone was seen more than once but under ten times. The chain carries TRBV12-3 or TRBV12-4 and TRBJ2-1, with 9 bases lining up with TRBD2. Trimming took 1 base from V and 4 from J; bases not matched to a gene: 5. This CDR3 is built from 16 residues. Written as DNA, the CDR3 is TGTGCCAGCAGTTTAGGACTAGCGGTACTGTACAATGAGCAGTTCTTC. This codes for CASSLGLAVLYNEQFF.

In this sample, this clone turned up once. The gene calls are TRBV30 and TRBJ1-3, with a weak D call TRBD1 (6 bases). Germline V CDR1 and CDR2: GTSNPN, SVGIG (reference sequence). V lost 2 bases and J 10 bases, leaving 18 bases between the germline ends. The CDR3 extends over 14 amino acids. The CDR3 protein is CAWSRDTLSLTIYF. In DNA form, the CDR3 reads TGTGCCTGGAGTCGGGACACACTTAGTCTGACCATATATTTT.

The CDR3 sequence: CASSYTQGIGDTQYF. The DNA for the CDR3 is TGTGCCAGCAGTTACACCCAGGGTATAGGGGATACGCAGTATTTT. This chain connects TRBV6-2 or TRBV6-3 to TRBJ2-3, with D perhaps TRBD1 (5 bases). This CDR3 contains 15 residues. CDR1 MNHEY and CDR2 SVGEGT come from the germline V gene. Trimming stripped 2 bases from V and 6 bases from J, with 15 bases between.

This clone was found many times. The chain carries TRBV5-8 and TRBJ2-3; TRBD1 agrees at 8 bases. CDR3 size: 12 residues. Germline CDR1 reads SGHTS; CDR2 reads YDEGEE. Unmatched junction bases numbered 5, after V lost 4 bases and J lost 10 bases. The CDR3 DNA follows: TGTGCCAGCAGCGCCGACAGGGGTGCGCAGTATTTT. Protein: CASSADRGAQYF.